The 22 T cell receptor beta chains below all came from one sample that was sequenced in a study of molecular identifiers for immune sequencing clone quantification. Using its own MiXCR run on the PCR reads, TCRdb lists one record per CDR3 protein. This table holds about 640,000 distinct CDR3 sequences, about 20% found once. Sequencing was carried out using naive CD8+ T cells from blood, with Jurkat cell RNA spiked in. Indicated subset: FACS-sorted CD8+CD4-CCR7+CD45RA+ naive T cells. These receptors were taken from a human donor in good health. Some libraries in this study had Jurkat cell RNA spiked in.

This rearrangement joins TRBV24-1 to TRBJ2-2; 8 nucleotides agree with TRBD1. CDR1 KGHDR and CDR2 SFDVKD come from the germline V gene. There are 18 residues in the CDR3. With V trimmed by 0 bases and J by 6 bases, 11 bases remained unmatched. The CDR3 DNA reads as TGTGCCACCAGTGATTTGCATCGGGCAGGGGGCAATCCCGGGGAGCTGTTTTTT. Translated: CATSDLHRAGGNPGELFF.

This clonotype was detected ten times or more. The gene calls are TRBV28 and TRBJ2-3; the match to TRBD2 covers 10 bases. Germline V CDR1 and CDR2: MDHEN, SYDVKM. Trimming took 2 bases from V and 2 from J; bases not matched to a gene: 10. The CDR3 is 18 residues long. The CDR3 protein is CASSLVGRTSGFTDTQYF. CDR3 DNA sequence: TGTGCCAGCAGTTTAGTTGGCCGGACTAGCGGATTCACAGATACGCAGTATTTT.

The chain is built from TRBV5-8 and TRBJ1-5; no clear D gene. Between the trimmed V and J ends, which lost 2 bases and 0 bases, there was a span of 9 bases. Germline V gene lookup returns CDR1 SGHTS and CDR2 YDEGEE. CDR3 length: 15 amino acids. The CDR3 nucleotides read TGTGCCAGCAGCTTAACACCTTATAGCAATCAGCCCCAGCATTTT. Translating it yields CASSLTPYSNQPQHF.

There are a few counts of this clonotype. The CDR3 nucleotides read TGTGCCACCAGCAGCGGACAGGGAGACACTGAAGCTTTCTTT. Amino acid sequence: CATSSGQGDTEAFF. The chain combines TRBV15 with TRBJ1-1; 8 bases match TRBD1. The germline CDR1 and CDR2 sequences are LNHNV and YYDKDF (reference sequence). CDR3 size: 14 residues. V shed 3 bases and J 3 bases; nucleotides not matched to a gene: 3.

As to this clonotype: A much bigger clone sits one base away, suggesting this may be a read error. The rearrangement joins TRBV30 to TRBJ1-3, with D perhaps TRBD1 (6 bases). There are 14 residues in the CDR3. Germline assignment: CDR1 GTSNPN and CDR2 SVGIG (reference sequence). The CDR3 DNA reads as TGTGCCTGGAGTGTATCGGGGGCTGGAAACACCACATATTTT. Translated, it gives CAWSVSGAGNTTYF.

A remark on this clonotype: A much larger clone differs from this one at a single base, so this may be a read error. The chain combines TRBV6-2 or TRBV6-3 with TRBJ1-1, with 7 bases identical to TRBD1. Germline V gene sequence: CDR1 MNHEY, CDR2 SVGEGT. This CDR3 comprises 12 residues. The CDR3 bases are TGTGCCGGCAGCAAGGACAGGCTTGAAGCTTTCTTT. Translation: CAGSKDRLEAFF.

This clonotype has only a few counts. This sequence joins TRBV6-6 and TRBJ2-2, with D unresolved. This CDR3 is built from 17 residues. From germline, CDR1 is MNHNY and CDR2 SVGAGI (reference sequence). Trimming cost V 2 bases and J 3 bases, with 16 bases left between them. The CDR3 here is CASSYNTRSFDTGELFF. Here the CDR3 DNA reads TGTGCCAGCAGTTACAACACTCGGAGTTTCGACACCGGGGAGCTGTTTTTT.

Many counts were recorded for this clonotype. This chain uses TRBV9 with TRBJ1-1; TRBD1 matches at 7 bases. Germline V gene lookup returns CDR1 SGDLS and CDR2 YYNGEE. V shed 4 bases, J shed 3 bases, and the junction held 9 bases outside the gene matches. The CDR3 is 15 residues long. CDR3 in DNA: TGTGCCAGCAGCCTACAGGGGAACGAAGACACTGAAGCTTTCTTT. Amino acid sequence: CASSLQGNEDTEAFF.

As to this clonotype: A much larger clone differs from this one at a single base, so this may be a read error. The CDR3 spells CSARGEISPSSHEQYF. The CDR3 DNA reads as TGCAGTGCTAGAGGAGAAATCTCCCCGAGCTCCCACGAGCAGTACTTC. The V call is TRBV20-1, the J call TRBJ2-7; the D is unclear. CDR3 length: 16 amino acids. Germline CDR1 and CDR2: DFQATT and SNEGSKA (reference sequence).

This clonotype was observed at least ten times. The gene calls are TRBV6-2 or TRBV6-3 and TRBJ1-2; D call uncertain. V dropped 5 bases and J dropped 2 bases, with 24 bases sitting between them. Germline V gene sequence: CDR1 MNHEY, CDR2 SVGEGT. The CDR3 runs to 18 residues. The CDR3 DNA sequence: TGTGCCAGCAGTCAGGTCGGAGGCTCGAAGGGAAGGAACTATGGCTACACCTTC. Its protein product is CASSQVGGSKGRNYGYTF.

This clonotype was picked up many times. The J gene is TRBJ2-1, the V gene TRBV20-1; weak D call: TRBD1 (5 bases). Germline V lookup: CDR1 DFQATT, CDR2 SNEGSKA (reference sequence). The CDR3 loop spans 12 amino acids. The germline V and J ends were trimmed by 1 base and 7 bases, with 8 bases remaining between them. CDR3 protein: CSARVAGNEQFF. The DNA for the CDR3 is TGCAGTGCTAGAGTGGCAGGGAATGAGCAGTTCTTC.

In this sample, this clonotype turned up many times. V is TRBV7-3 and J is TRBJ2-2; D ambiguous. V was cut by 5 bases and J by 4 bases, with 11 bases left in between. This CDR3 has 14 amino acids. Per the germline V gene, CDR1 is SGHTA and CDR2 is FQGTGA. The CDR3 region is CASSPAVPTGELFF. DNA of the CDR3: TGTGCCAGCAGCCCGGCGGTCCCCACCGGGGAGCTGTTTTTT.

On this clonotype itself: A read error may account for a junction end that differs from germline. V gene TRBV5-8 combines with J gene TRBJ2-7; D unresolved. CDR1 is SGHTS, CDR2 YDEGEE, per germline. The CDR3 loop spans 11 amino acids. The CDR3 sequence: CAISWAYEQYF. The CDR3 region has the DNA TGTGCCATCAGCTGGGCCTACGAGCAGTACTTC.

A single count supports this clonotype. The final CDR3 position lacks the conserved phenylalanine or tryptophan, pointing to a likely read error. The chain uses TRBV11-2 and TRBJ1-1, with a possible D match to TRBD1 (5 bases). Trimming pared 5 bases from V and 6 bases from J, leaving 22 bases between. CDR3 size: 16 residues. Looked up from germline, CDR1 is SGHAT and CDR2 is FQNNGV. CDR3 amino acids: CASSPRVGVDPPEAFL. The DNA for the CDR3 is TGTGCCAGCAGCCCTCGAGTAGGGGTGGATCCACCTGAAGCTTTCCTT.

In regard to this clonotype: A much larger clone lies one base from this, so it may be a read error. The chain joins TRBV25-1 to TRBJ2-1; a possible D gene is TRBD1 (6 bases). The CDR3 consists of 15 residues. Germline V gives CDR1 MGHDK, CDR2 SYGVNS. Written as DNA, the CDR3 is TGTGCCAGCAGTGAATTTGGGGGCTCCTACAATGAGCAGCTCTTC. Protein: CASSEFGGSYNEQLF.

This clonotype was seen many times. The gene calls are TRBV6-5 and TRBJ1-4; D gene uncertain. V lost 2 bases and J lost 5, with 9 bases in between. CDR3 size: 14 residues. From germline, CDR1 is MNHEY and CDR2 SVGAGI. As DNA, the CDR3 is TGTGCCAGCAGTTACATCAACGGAAATGAAAAACTGTTTTTT. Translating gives CASSYINGNEKLFF.

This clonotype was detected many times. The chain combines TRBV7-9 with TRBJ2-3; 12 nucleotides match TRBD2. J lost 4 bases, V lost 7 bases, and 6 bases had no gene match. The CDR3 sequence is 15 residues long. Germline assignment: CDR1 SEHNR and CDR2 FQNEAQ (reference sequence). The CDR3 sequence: CASTVTSGGPDTQYF. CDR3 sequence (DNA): TGTGCCAGCACCGTGACTAGCGGGGGTCCAGATACGCAGTATTTT.

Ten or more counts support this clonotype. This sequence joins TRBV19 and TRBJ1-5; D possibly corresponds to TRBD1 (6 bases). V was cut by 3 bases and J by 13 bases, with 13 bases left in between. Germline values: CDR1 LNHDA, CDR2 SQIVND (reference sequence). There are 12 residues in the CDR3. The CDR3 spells CASSIVGASQHF. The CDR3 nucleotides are TGTGCCAGTAGTATTGTGGGGGCTTCTCAGCATTTT.

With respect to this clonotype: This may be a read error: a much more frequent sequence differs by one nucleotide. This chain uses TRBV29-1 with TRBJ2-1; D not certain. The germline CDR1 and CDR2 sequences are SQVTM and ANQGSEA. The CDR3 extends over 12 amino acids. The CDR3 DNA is TGCAGCCTTCGGGTTTCCTACAATGAGCAGCTCTTC. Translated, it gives CSLRVSYNEQLF.

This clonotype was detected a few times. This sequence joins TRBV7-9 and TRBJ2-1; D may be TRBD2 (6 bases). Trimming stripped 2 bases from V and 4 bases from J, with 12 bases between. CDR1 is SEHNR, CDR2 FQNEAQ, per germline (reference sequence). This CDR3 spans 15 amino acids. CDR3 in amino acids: CASSLRAGPYNEQFF. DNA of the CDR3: TGTGCCAGCAGCTTAAGAGCGGGTCCTTACAATGAGCAGTTCTTC.

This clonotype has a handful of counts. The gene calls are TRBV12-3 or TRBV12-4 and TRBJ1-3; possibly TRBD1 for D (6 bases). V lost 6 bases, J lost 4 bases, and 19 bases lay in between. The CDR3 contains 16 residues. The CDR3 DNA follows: TGTGCCAGCAGCACGATTGTAGGGGGAGAAGGAAACACCATATATTTT. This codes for CASSTIVGGEGNTIYF.

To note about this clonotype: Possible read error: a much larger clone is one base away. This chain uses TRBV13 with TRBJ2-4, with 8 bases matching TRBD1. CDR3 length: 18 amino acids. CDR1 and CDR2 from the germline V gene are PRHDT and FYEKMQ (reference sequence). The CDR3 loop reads CAGSLVTQGAEGKNIQYF. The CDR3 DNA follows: TGTGCCGGCAGCTTAGTTACCCAGGGGGCGGAAGGCAAAAACATTCAGTACTTC.